This T cell receptor (beta chain) was obtained from a study of regulatory T cells in long-lasting Graves disease. Study-level information: Patients with persistent Graves' disease had over 5 years of antithyroid drugs and persistent TSH receptor antibodies.

Through Arm-PCR of CDR3 regions and iRepertoire HTBI primers, TCR beta libraries were built. From the multiplex PCR reads, TCRdb called clonotypes with MiXCR, one entry per CDR3 protein. The table includes hundreds of thousands of distinct CDR3 sequences, about 22% detected once. Time point of the sample: persistent/refractory GD, antithyroid drugs over 5 years with positive TRAb. Preparation of the TCR library used RNA extracted from PBMCs. A single count supports this clonotype. The CDR3 loop spans 16 amino acids. CDR1 SGHRS and CDR2 YFSETQ come from the germline V gene. V was pared by 5 bases and J by 5 bases, with 12 bases of the junction left unmatched.

The sequence came from a female donor with Graves disease. The gene calls are TRBV5-1 and TRBJ2-5; 10 positions agree with TRBD2. The specimen was peripheral blood mononuclear cells (PBMCs), collected when the disease was refractory, from a patient treated with antithyroid drugs. The CDR3, as DNA: TGCGCCAGCAGGGCCGGGGTGACGACTAGCGGGGAGACCCAGTACTTC. Translating gives CASRAGVTTSGETQYF. Combining the CDR3 with reference TRBV5-1 and TRBJ2-5 gives the whole variable domain KAGVTQTPRYLIKTRGQQVTLSCSPISGHRSVSWYQQTPGQGLQFLFEYFSETQRNKGNFPGRFSGRQFSNSRSEMNVSTLELGDSALYLCASRAGVTTSGETQYFGPGTRLLVL.